The rows below give T cell receptor beta chains drawn from one sample of a study of blood T cells in healthy people across ages. A single record per CDR3 protein comes from TCRdb applying MiXCR to the 5' RACE reads. The sample lists approximately 690,000 distinct CDR3 sequences, around 41% seen once, with approximately 29% in the top ten. The sample taken for sequencing was blood. Receptors were obtained from an elderly man in good health. Both conserved end residues are part of each CDR3. The order of the fields is J gene, clone size, D gene, V gene, CDR3 protein, CDR3 DNA. The D gene is left open where the match is weak. Not all rows give a size; the values are once, few, many and, for expanded clones, a class.

TRBJ1-5 - - TRBV29-1 CSVLQGLGNQPQHF TGCAGCGTTTTACAGGGTTTGGGCAATCAGCCCCAGCATTTT
TRBJ2-3 - TRBD2 TRBV6-1 CASRRLAGVADTQYF TGTGCCAGCAGACGACTAGCGGGAGTTGCAGATACGCAGTATTTT
TRBJ2-7 - - TRBV6-1 CASNRPRQGNSYEQYF TGTGCCAGCAACCGGCCCCGGCAGGGGAATTCCTACGAGCAGTACTTC
TRBJ2-7 - - TRBV10-3 CAISARQAFYEQYF TGTGCCATCAGTGCTAGGCAGGCCTTTTACGAGCAGTACTTC
TRBJ2-7 - - TRBV2 CASSVAPLEQYF TGTGCCAGCAGTGTCGCCCCTTTGGAGCAGTACTTC
TRBJ2-1 few - TRBV15 CATSRVSGPYNEQFF TGTGCCACCAGCAGAGTCAGCGGACCCTACAATGAGCAGTTCTTC
TRBJ2-1 few TRBD2 TRBV5-5 CASSLVSGGPGNEQFF TGTGCCAGCAGCTTGGTCTCGGGGGGGCCGGGGAATGAGCAGTTCTTC
TRBJ2-6 few - TRBV6-2/TRBV6-3 CASSYSSAGAGANVLTF TGTGCCAGCAGTTACTCGTCCGCTGGGGCTGGGGCCAACGTCCTGACTTTC
TRBJ2-5 - TRBD2 TRBV20-1 CSARHSGGPQETQYF TGCAGTGCTAGGCATAGCGGGGGCCCCCAAGAGACCCAGTACTTC
TRBJ1-2 once - TRBV20-1 CSARVPYGYTF TGCAGTGCTAGAGTTCCCTATGGCTACACCTTC
TRBJ1-5 - - TRBV6-2/TRBV6-3 CASSYPGDGQPQHF TGTGCCAGCAGTTACCCGGGGGACGGTCAGCCCCAGCATTTT
TRBJ2-7 - - TRBV9 CASSVEDGTEQYF TGTGCCAGCAGCGTCGAAGATGGGACCGAGCAGTACTTC
TRBJ1-1 - - TRBV18 CASSTSRGMTNTEAFF TGTGCCAGCTCTACCTCCAGGGGTATGACGAACACTGAAGCTTTCTTT
TRBJ2-5 - - TRBV6-5 CASSSIRRETQYF TGTGCCAGCAGCTCTATTCGTAGGGAGACCCAGTACTTC
TRBJ2-5 - - TRBV6-2/TRBV6-3 CASSYLGVGTQYF TGTGCCAGCAGTTACTTGGGAGTAGGGACCCAGTACTTC
TRBJ2-5 few - TRBV6-2/TRBV6-3 CASSHLGLMVGYF TGTGCCAGCAGCCACCTGGGCTTGATGGTGGGGTACTTC
TRBJ2-7 - - TRBV28 CASSPRPGTKGSYEQYF TGTGCCAGCAGTCCTAGACCCGGGACAAAGGGCTCCTACGAGCAGTACTTC
TRBJ2-1 - TRBD2 TRBV4-1 CASSLIAGYNEQFF TGCGCCAGCAGCCTCATAGCGGGTTACAATGAGCAGTTCTTC
TRBJ2-3 few - TRBV12-3/TRBV12-4 CASGLAVVTDTQYF TGTGCCAGCGGTCTGGCCGTAGTCACAGATACGCAGTATTTT
TRBJ2-1 few TRBD2 TRBV7-2 CASSSRTSGRNGARNEQFF TGTGCCAGCAGCTCCAGGACTAGCGGGAGAAACGGTGCGAGAAATGAGCAGTTCTTC
TRBJ1-5 - - TRBV20-1 CSALTGGQDNQPQHF TGCAGTGCCCTCACCGGGGGTCAAGACAATCAGCCCCAGCATTTT
TRBJ2-3 few - TRBV6-6 CASSTSTSTDTQYF TGTGCCAGCAGTACCAGTACTAGCACAGATACGCAGTATTTT
TRBJ2-3 - - TRBV15 CATSSFRDISSDTQYF TGTGCCACCAGCAGTTTCCGGGACATTTCATCAGATACGCAGTATTTT
TRBJ1-1 few - TRBV20-1 CSATENTEAFF TGCAGTGCTACGGAAAACACTGAAGCTTTCTTT
TRBJ2-5 - - TRBV6-1 CASSPLGGGKTQYF TGTGCCAGCAGCCCCCTGGGGGGCGGAAAGACCCAGTACTTC
TRBJ1-5 few TRBD1 TRBV30 CAWGQGEGQPQHF TGTGCCTGGGGACAGGGGGAGGGTCAGCCCCAGCATTTT
TRBJ2-3 - - TRBV21-1 CASSKDHCMMKPAGAFTDTQYF TGTGCCAGCAGCAAAGACCATTGCATGATGAAGCCGGCAGGGGCCTTCACAGATACGCAGTATTTT
TRBJ2-7 - - TRBV7-9 CASSFRTHEQYF TGTGCCAGCAGCTTTCGGACCCACGAGCAGTACTTC
TRBJ2-5 few - TRBV12-3/TRBV12-4 CASSLVKRETQYF TGTGCCAGCAGTTTGGTTAAAAGGGAGACCCAGTACTTC
TRBJ2-7 - TRBD1 TRBV3-1 CASSQQTGGASYEQYF TGTGCCAGCAGCCAGCAGACAGGGGGCGCTTCCTACGAGCAGTACTTC
TRBJ2-1 - TRBD2 TRBV2 CASTRALAGLGEQFF TGTGCCAGCACCCGGGCACTAGCGGGATTGGGGGAGCAGTTCTTC
TRBJ1-1 - - TRBV30 CAWSVGLAGITEAFF TGTGCCTGGAGTGTAGGGTTGGCTGGGATCACTGAAGCTTTCTTT
TRBJ2-7 - - TRBV7-2 CASSSYGTDNEQYF TGTGCCAGCAGCTCGTACGGGACCGACAATGAGCAGTACTTC
TRBJ1-6 - - TRBV20-1 CSAISRERDNSPLHF TGCAGTGCTATTTCGAGGGAAAGGGATAATTCACCCCTCCACTTT
TRBJ2-3 - TRBD2 TRBV20-1 CSARDVLTSGTDTRYF TGCAGTGCTAGAGATGTCCTGACTAGCGGGACTGATACGCGGTATTTT
TRBJ2-5 - TRBD1 TRBV27 CASRGQGRGETQYF TGTGCCAGCCGAGGACAGGGACGGGGAGAGACCCAGTACTTC
TRBJ2-5 - TRBD2 TRBV20-1 CSARGTSLLPEGETQYF TGCAGTGCTAGGGGGACTAGCTTGCTTCCGGAGGGAGAGACCCAGTACTTC
TRBJ2-3 few TRBD2 TRBV28 CASSLRTSGIRSDTQYF TGTGCCAGCAGTTTAAGGACTAGCGGTATCCGGTCAGATACGCAGTATTTT
TRBJ2-3 few - TRBV24-1 CATSDGGRKSSTDTQYF TGTGCCACCAGTGATGGGGGACGGAAGTCTAGCACAGATACGCAGTATTTT
TRBJ2-5 once TRBD2 TRBV28 CASVTGGRETQYF TGTGCCAGTGTGACGGGAGGGCGAGAGACCCAGTACTTC
TRBJ2-1 few - TRBV12-3/TRBV12-4 CASSLASGDYNEQFF TGTGCCAGCAGTTTAGCTAGCGGAGACTACAATGAGCAGTTCTTC
TRBJ2-7 - - TRBV6-1 CATERGKNALEQYF TGTGCCACAGAACGCGGAAAAAACGCTCTCGAGCAGTACTTC
TRBJ2-4 - - TRBV20-1 CSARASVVNIQYF TGCAGTGCTAGGGCTAGCGTGGTAAACATTCAGTACTTC
TRBJ2-3 few TRBD1 TRBV2 CASSTGQGARADTQYF TGTGCCAGCAGCACCGGACAGGGGGCAAGGGCAGATACGCAGTATTTT
TRBJ2-1 - TRBD2 TRBV6-2/TRBV6-3 CASTHPLAGVYEQFF TGTGCCAGCACCCACCCACTAGCGGGAGTCTATGAGCAGTTCTTC
TRBJ2-5 - TRBD1 TRBV6-2/TRBV6-3 CASRGMPGQVEETQYF TGTGCCAGCAGGGGGATGCCGGGACAGGTTGAAGAGACCCAGTACTTC
TRBJ2-5 many - TRBV28 CASSFWGEEETQYF TGTGCCAGCAGTTTTTGGGGGGAGGAAGAGACCCAGTACTTC
TRBJ2-7 - TRBD2 TRBV7-2 CASSGTSGRADEQYF TGTGCCAGCAGCGGAACTAGCGGGAGGGCCGACGAGCAGTACTTC
TRBJ1-2 - - TRBV3-1 CASSQDLVGSGYTF TGTGCCAGCAGCCAAGATCTGGTCGGGAGTGGCTACACCTTC
TRBJ1-4 - TRBD1 TRBV6-5 CVSSTRGIEKLFF TGTGTCAGCAGTACCAGGGGGATTGAAAAACTGTTTTTT
TRBJ2-5 few TRBD2 TRBV11-2 CASSFWLAGRGETQYF TGTGCCAGCAGCTTTTGGCTAGCGGGGAGAGGGGAGACCCAGTACTTC
TRBJ2-3 many - TRBV27 CASSLKPRVDTQYF TGTGCCAGCAGTTTAAAACCCCGGGTAGATACGCAGTATTTT